This TCR beta chain was obtained from a study of technical replicates of blood from four donors. Clones were sequenced by immunoSEQ multiplex PCR, and TCRdb holds only the in-frame ones, with some missing. The sample consists of 91,000 or so clones, around 95% of them appearing once. This CDR3 has 15 residues. V dropped 2 bases and J dropped 2; count of bases not matched to a gene: 5. From germline, CDR1 is MGHRA and CDR2 YSYEKL. This clonotype was sampled from a human donor in good health. The chain carries TRBV4-1 and TRBJ2-7; 8 nucleotides match TRBD1. The sample was T cells isolated from PBMCs. CDR3 nucleotide sequence: TGCGCCAGCAGCCAAACACAGGGGGGAGCCTACGAGCAGTACTTC. As protein: CASSQTQGGAYEQYF.